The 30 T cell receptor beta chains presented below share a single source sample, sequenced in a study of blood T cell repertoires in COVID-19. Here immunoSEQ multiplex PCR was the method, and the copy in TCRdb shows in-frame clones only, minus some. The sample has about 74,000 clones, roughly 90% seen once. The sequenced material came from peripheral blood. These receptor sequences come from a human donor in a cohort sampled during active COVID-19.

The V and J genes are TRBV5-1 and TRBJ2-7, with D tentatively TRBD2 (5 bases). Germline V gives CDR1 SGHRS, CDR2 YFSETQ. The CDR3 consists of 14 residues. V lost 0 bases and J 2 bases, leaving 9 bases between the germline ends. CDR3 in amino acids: CASSLGTGTYEQYF. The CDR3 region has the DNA TGCGCCAGCAGCTTGGGTACCGGGACCTACGAGCAGTACTTC.

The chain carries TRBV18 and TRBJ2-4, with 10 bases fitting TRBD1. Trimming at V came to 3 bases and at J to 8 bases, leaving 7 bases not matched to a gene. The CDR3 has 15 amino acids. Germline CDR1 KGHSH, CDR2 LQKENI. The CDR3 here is CASSPGTGARDIQYF. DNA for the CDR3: TGTGCCAGCTCACCCGGGACAGGGGCCAGGGACATTCAGTACTTC. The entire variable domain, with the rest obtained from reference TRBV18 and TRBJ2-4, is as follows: NAGVMQNPRHLVRRRGQEARLRCSPMKGHSHVYWYRQLPEEGLKFMVYLQKENIIDESGMPKERFSAEFPKEGPSILRIQQVVRGDSAAYFCASSPGTGARDIQYFGAGTRLSVL.

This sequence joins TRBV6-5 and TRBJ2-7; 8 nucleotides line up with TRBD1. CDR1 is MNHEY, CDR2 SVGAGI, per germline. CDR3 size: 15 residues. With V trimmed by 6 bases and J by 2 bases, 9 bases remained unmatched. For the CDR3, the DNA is TGTGCCAGCAGCTTGGACAGGGACGTGACCTACGAGCAGTACTTC. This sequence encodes CASSLDRDVTYEQYF.

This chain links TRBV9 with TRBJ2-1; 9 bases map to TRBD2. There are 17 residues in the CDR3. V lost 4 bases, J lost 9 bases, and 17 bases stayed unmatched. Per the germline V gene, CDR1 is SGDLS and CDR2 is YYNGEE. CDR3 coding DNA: TGTGCCAGCAGCCCTTCGGGTAGCGGGAGAGAATGGGGTGAGCAGTTCTTC. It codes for CASSPSGSGREWGEQFF.

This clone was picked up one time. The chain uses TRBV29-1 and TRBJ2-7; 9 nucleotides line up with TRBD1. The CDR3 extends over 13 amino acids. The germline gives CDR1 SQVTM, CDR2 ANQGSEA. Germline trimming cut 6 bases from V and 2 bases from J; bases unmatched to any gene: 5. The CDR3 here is CSVSGTGTYEQYF. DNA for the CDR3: TGCAGCGTATCGGGGACAGGGACCTACGAGCAGTACTTC.

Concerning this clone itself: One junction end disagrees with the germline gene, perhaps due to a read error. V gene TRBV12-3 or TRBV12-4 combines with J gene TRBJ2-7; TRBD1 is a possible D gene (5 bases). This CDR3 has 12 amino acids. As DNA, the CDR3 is TGTGCCAGCAGGTGGACAAAAACGGGTAAGAACTTC. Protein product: CASRWTKTGKNF.

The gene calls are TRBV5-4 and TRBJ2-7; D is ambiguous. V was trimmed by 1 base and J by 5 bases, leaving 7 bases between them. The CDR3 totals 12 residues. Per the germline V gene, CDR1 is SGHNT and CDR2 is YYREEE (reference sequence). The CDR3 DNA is TGTGCCAGCAGCTTGAGAGCTAACGAGCAGTACTTC. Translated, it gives CASSLRANEQYF.

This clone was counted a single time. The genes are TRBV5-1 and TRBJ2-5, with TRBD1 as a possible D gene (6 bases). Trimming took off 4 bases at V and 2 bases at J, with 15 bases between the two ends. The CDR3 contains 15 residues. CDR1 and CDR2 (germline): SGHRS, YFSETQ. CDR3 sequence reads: CASSRATGQQETQYF. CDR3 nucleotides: TGCGCCAGCAGCCGAGCGACAGGCCAACAAGAGACCCAGTACTTC.

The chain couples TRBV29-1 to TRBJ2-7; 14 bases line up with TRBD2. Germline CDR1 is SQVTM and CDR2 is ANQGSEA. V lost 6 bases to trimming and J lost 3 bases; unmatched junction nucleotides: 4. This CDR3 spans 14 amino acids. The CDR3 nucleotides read TGCAGCGTCCTCGGGACTAGCGGGAGCTACGAGCAGTACTTC. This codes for CSVLGTSGSYEQYF.

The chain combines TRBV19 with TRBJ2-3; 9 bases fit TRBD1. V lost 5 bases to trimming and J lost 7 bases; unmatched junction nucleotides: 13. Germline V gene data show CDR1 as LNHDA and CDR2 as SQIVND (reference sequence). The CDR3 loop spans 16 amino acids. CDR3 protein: CASSSFGDRAENTQYF. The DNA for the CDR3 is TGTGCCAGTAGTTCCTTTGGGGACAGGGCCGAGAATACGCAGTATTTT.

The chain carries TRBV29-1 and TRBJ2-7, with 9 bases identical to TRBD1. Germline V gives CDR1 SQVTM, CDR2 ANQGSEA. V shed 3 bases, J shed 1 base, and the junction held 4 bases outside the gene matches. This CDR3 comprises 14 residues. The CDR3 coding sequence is TGCAGCGTTGATCAACAGGGGGCTTCCTACGAGCAGTACTTC. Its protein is CSVDQQGASYEQYF.

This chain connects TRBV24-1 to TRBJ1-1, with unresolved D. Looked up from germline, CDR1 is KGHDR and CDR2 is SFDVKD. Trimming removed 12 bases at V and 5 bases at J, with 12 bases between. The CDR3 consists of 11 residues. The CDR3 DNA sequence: TGTGCCTCACGGTCCGGGACTGAAGCTTTCTTT. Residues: CASRSGTEAFF.

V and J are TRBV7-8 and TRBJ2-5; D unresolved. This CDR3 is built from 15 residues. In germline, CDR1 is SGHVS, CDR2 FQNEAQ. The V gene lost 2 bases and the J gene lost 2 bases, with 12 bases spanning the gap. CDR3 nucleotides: TGTGCCAGCAGCTTACGTCTCACATTACAAGAGACCCAGTACTTC. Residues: CASSLRLTLQETQYF. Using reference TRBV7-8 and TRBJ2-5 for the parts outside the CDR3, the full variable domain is GAGVSQSPRYKVAKRGQDVALRCDPISGHVSLFWYQQALGQGPEFLTYFQNEAQLDKSGLPSDRFFAERPEGSVSTLKIQRTQQEDSAVYLCASSLRLTLQETQYFGPGTRLLVL.

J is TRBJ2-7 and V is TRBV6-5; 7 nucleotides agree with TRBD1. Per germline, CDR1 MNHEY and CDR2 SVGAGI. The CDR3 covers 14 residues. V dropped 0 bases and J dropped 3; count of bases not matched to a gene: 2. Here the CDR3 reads CASSYSSGGYEQYF. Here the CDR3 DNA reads TGTGCCAGCAGTTACTCGTCAGGGGGCTACGAGCAGTACTTC.

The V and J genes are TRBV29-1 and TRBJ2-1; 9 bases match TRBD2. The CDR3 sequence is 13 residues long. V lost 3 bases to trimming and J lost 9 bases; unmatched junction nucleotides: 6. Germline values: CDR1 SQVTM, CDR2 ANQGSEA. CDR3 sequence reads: CSVDLSSGIEQFF. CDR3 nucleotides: TGCAGCGTTGATTTGTCTAGCGGGATTGAGCAGTTCTTC.

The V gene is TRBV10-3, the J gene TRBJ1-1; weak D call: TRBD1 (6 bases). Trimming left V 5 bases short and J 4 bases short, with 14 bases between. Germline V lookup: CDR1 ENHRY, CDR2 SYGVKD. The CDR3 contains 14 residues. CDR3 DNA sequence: TGTGCCATCAGTCCCAGGGGTGGGGGCACTGAAGCTTTCTTT. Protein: CAISPRGGGTEAFF.

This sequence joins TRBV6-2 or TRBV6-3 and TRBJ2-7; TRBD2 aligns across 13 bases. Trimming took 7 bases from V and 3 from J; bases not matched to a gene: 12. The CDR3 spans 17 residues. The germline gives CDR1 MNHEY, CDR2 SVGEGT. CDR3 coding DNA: TGTGCCAGCACCCCAATTCCGGGACTAGCGGGACACTACGAGCAGTACTTC. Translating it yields CASTPIPGLAGHYEQYF.

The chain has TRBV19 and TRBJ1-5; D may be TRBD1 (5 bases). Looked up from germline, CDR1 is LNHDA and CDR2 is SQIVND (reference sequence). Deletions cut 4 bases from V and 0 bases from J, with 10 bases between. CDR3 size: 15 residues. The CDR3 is CASSTTAYSNQPQHF. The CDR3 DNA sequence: TGTGCCAGTAGTACGACAGCTTATAGCAATCAGCCCCAGCATTTT. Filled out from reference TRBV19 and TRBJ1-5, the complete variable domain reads DGGITQSPKYLFRKEGQNVTLSCEQNLNHDAMYWYRQDPGQGLRLIYYSQIVNDFQKGDIAEGYSVSREKKESFPLTVTSAQKNPTAFYLCASSTTAYSNQPQHFGDGTRLSIL.

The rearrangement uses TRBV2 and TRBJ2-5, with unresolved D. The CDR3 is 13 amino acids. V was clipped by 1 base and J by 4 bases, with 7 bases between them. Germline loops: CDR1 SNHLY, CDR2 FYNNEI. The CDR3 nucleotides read TGTGCCAGCAGTGAAGAACAGACAGAGACCCAGTACTTC. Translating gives CASSEEQTETQYF.

CDR3 DNA: TGTGCCAGCAGCGCACAGGGAACGTCCTATAATTCACCCCTCCACTTT. Translating it yields CASSAQGTSYNSPLHF. The chain employs TRBV2 and TRBJ1-6, with D tentatively TRBD1 (6 bases). Per germline, CDR1 SNHLY and CDR2 FYNNEI. The length of the CDR3 is 16 residues. Trimming stripped 6 bases from V and 1 base from J, with 13 bases between. The complete variable domain, with remaining parts taken from reference TRBV2 and TRBJ1-6, reads EPEVTQTPSHQVTQMGQEVILRCVPISNHLYFYWYRQILGQKVEFLVSFYNNEISEKSEIFDDQFSVERPDGSNFTLKIRSTKLEDSAMYFCASSAQGTSYNSPLHFGNGTRLTVT.

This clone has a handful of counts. CDR3 sequence reads: CASSSKAQGSSREQYF. The CDR3 DNA is TGTGCCAGCAGTTCTAAGGCACAGGGGTCGTCTCGGGAGCAGTACTTC. The chain has TRBV6-5 and TRBJ2-7; 7 nucleotides match TRBD1. The V gene's germline CDR1 is MNHEY and CDR2 SVGAGI. This CDR3 contains 16 residues. V dropped 4 bases and J dropped 7; count of bases not matched to a gene: 16.

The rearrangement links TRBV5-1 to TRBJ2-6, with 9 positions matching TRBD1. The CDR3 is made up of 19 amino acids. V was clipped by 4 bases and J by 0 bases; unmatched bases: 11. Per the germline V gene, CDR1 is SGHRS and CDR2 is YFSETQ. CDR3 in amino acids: CASSPVGTGQYSGANVLTF. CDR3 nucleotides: TGCGCCAGCAGCCCGGTAGGGACAGGGCAATACTCTGGGGCCAACGTCCTGACTTTC.

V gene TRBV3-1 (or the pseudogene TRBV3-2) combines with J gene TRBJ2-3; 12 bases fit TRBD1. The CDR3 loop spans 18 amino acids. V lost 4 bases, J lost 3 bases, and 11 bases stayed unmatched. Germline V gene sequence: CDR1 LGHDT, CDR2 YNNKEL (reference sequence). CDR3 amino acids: CASSPRDRGLTRTDTQYF. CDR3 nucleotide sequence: TGTGCCAGCAGCCCCCGGGACAGGGGGCTAACACGTACAGATACGCAGTATTTT.

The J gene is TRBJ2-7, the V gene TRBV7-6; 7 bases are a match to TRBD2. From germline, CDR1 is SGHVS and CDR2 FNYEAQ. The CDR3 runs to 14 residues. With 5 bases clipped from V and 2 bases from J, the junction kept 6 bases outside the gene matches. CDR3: CASSPQGGAYEQYF. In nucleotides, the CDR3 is TGTGCCAGCAGCCCGCAGGGAGGGGCCTACGAGCAGTACTTC.

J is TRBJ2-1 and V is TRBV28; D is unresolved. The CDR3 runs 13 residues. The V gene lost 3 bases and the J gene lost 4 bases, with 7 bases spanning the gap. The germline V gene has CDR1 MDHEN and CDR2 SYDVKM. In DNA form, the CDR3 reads TGTGCCAGCAGTTTGGCACAATACAATGAGCAGTTCTTC. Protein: CASSLAQYNEQFF.

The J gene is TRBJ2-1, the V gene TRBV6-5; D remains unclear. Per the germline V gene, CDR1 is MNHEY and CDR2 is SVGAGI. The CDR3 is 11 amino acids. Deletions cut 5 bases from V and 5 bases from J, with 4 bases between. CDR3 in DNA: TGTGCCAGCAGTATCAACAATGAGCAGTTCTTC. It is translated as CASSINNEQFF.

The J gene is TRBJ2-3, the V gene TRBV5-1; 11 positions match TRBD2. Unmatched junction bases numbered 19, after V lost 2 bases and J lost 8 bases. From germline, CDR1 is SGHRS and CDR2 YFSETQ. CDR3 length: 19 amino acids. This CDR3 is CASSFTGTAYGLAGGTQYF. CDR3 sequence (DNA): TGCGCCAGCAGCTTTACCGGGACAGCTTATGGACTAGCGGGTGGTACGCAGTATTTT. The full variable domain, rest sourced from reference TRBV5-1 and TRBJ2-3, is KAGVTQTPRYLIKTRGQQVTLSCSPISGHRSVSWYQQTPGQGLQFLFEYFSETQRNKGNFPGRFSGRQFSNSRSEMNVSTLELGDSALYLCASSFTGTAYGLAGGTQYFGPGTRLTVL.

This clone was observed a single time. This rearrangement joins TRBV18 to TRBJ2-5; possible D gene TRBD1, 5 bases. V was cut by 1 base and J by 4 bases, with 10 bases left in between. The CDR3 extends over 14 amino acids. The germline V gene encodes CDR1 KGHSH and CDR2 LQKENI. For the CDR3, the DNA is TGTGCCAGCTCACCACAGGGGCTCGGAGAGACCCAGTACTTC. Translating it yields CASSPQGLGETQYF.

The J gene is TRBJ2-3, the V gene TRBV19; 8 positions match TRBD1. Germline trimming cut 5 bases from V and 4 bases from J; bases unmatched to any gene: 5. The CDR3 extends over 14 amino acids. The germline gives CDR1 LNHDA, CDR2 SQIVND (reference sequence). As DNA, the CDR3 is TGTGCCAGTAGTCCGGACAGGGCCGCAGATACGCAGTATTTT. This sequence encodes CASSPDRAADTQYF.

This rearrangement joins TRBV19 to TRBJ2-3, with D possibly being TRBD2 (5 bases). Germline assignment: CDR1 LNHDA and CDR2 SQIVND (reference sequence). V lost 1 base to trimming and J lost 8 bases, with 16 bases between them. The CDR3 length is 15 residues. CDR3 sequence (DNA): TGTGCCAGTAGTATAGGGAGACTACGAGAGGTTACGCAGTATTTT. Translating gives CASSIGRLREVTQYF.